These 25 T cell receptor beta chains were sequenced from one sample in a study of T cells in tuberculosis. Thawed, overnight-rested PBMC were stained with GMM-loaded CD1B tetramer, viability dye and anti-CD3, then sorted. CD1B tetramers were loaded with Rhodococcus equi-derived C32 glucose monomycolate. The repertoire was sequenced with immunoSEQ multiplex PCR; TCRdb's copy has only in-frame clones and lacks some. The sample records 80,000 to 90,000 clones, approximately 91% being singletons. Sequencing used CD1b-GMM tetramer-negative cells sorted from PBMCs. All receptors come from an adult woman with latent tuberculosis.

The chain recombines TRBV7-2 with TRBJ1-3; the match to TRBD1 covers 9 bases. Germline values: CDR1 SGHTA, CDR2 FQGNSA. Trimming took 4 bases from V and 4 from J; bases not matched to a gene: 11. The CDR3 has 17 residues. The CDR3 here is CASSYHSGTGIGNTIYF. In nucleotides, the CDR3 is TGTGCCAGCAGCTACCATTCCGGGACAGGGATAGGAAACACCATATATTTT.

This clone was seen only once. The chain carries TRBV6-1 and TRBJ2-5; 7 bases agree with TRBD1. This CDR3 is built from 13 residues. The ends lost 7 bases at V and 4 bases at J; junction bases unmatched: 6. Per germline, CDR1 MNHNS and CDR2 SASEGT. The CDR3 spells CASIRQGVETQYF. The CDR3 nucleotides read TGTGCCAGCATCCGGCAGGGGGTAGAGACCCAGTACTTC.

This chain joins TRBV12-5 and TRBJ1-5, with 7 positions matching TRBD1. The V gene end was trimmed by 0 bases and the J gene end by 3 bases; junction bases not matched to a gene: 14. Germline CDR1 reads LGHNT; CDR2 reads FRNRAP. CDR3 length equals 19 residues. The DNA of the CDR3 is TGTGCTAGTGGTTTGGTAAGGGGGCAGGGAAGTTTTAACAATCAGCCCCAGCATTTT. Residues: CASGLVRGQGSFNNQPQHF.

The J gene is TRBJ2-5, the V gene TRBV29-1; D may be TRBD2 (5 bases). Germline assignment: CDR1 SQVTM and CDR2 ANQGSEA. V lost 2 bases and J lost 9, with 13 bases in between. This CDR3 region has 12 residues. The CDR3 protein is CSVEHGNQAQYF. CDR3 coding DNA: TGCAGCGTTGAACACGGGAACCAGGCCCAGTACTTC.

The rearrangement links TRBV29-1 to TRBJ2-1, with D possibly TRBD1 on 7 matching bases. Germline V gives CDR1 SQVTM, CDR2 ANQGSEA. This CDR3 region has 14 residues. V was shortened by 4 bases and J by 5 bases, with 15 bases between the two germline ends. The CDR3 DNA reads TGCAGCGTTGTTCCCAGGGGGGCGCACAATGAGCAGTTCTTC. It specifies CSVVPRGAHNEQFF.

The chain employs TRBV5-4 and TRBJ2-3, with 9 bases matching TRBD2. Germline trimming cut 4 bases from V and 3 bases from J; bases unmatched to any gene: 6. The CDR3 totals 15 residues. Germline V lookup: CDR1 SGHNT, CDR2 YYREEE (reference sequence). Written as DNA, the CDR3 is TGTGCCAGCAGCGGCGGGGGGGCCCAAACAGATACGCAGTATTTT. As protein: CASSGGGAQTDTQYF.

This clone is classed as medium-sized (0.01 to 0.1%). The rearrangement uses TRBV5-6 and TRBJ2-7, with 11 bases that match TRBD2. Germline trimming cut 6 bases from V and 3 bases from J; bases unmatched to any gene: 5. Germline assignment: CDR1 SGHDT and CDR2 YYEEEE. The CDR3 has 14 residues. The CDR3 bases are TGTGCCAGCAATAGCGGGGGGGCCCGCTACGAGCAGTACTTC. This gives the protein CASNSGGARYEQYF.

The count of this clone is one. V gene TRBV10-3 combines with J gene TRBJ1-1, with TRBD1 matching 7 bases. V dropped 6 bases and J dropped 12; count of bases not matched to a gene: 10. Germline CDR1 reads ENHRY; CDR2 reads SYGVKD. This CDR3 has 12 amino acids. CDR3 coding DNA: TGTGCCATCAGCGATACGACAGGGTGGCCTTTCTTT. Translation gives CAISDTTGWPFF.

The chain has TRBV4-2 and TRBJ2-5, with TRBD1 identical over 9 bases. Germline trimming cut 0 bases from V and 4 bases from J; bases unmatched to any gene: 6. The V gene's germline CDR1 is LGHNA and CDR2 YNFKEQ. CDR3 length equals 16 residues. This CDR3 is CASSQETGGTRETQYF. The CDR3 bases are TGTGCCAGCAGCCAAGAGACAGGGGGGACCCGAGAGACCCAGTACTTC.

The V gene is TRBV7-2, the J gene TRBJ2-5, with TRBD2 matching over 8 bases. Germline CDR1 and CDR2: SGHTA and FQGNSA. This CDR3 is 16 amino acids long. V shed 1 base and J 3 bases; nucleotides not matched to a gene: 7. CDR3 bases: TGTGCCAGCAGCTTAGTCGGGGGGGCCATTGAAGAGACCCAGTACTTC. As protein: CASSLVGGAIEETQYF.

This rearrangement joins TRBV28 to TRBJ1-6; D may be TRBD1 (5 bases). This CDR3 region has 15 residues. V gave up 5 bases and J gave up 7 bases, with 15 bases separating them. Germline-derived CDR1 and CDR2 are MDHEN and SYDVKM. Here the CDR3 DNA reads TGTGCCAGCAGTGACCCCGGGACTGGCAATTCACCCCTCCACTTT. Translated: CASSDPGTGNSPLHF. The entire variable domain, with the rest obtained from reference TRBV28 and TRBJ1-6, is as follows: DVKVTQSSRYLVKRTGEKVFLECVQDMDHENMFWYRQDPGLGLRLIYFSYDVKMKEKGDIPEGYSVSREKKERFSLILESASTNQTSMYLCASSDPGTGNSPLHFGNGTRLTVT.

This sequence joins TRBV30 and TRBJ2-3; 7 bases agree with TRBD2. The germline V gene has CDR1 GTSNPN and CDR2 SVGIG (reference sequence). J gave up 4 bases and V 0 bases, and 13 bases lay outside the gene matches. The CDR3 contains 17 residues. This CDR3 reads CAWSVSIVGGIADTQYF. The CDR3 nucleotides are TGTGCCTGGAGTGTATCGATAGTCGGGGGGATCGCAGATACGCAGTATTTT.

This chain links TRBV19 with TRBJ1-2; 7 nucleotides line up with TRBD1. Germline CDR1 LNHDA, CDR2 SQIVND (reference sequence). The CDR3 runs to 17 residues. J gave up 7 bases and V 3 bases, and 17 bases lay outside the gene matches. The chain's CDR3 is CASSIRQTGLSKFGYTF. CDR3 bases: TGTGCCAGTAGTATCCGCCAGACAGGGTTATCTAAGTTTGGCTACACCTTC. The complete variable domain, with remaining parts taken from reference TRBV19 and TRBJ1-2, reads DGGITQSPKYLFRKEGQNVTLSCEQNLNHDAMYWYRQDPGQGLRLIYYSQIVNDFQKGDIAEGYSVSREKKESFPLTVTSAQKNPTAFYLCASSIRQTGLSKFGYTFGSGTRLTVV.

This chain joins TRBV29-1 and TRBJ1-1; weak D call: TRBD1 (5 bases). Per the germline V gene, CDR1 is SQVTM and CDR2 is ANQGSEA. This CDR3 region has 12 residues. Trimming removed 7 bases from V and 3 bases from J, with 12 bases in between. DNA for the CDR3: TGCAGCGACAGGAAGGGGTACACTGAAGCTTTCTTT. Residues: CSDRKGYTEAFF.

The CDR3 DNA follows: TGTGCCAGCAGCTCTAGGGACAGGGTATTGTTTTTT. Its protein product is CASSSRDRVLFF. This chain connects TRBV7-2 to TRBJ1-4, with 9 bases that match TRBD1. CDR1 and CDR2 (germline): SGHTA, FQGNSA. The CDR3 is 12 amino acids. Losses at the gene ends were 4 bases for V and 15 bases for J; bases not matched to a gene: 6.

The chain couples TRBV7-9 to TRBJ1-1; unclear D gene. Trimming left V 4 bases short and J 0 bases short, with 6 bases between. The germline V gene has CDR1 SEHNR and CDR2 FQNEAQ (reference sequence). This CDR3 is built from 13 residues. The CDR3 coding sequence is TGTGCCAGCAGCTCGTCTATGAACACTGAAGCTTTCTTT. As protein: CASSSSMNTEAFF.

The chain joins TRBV7-9 to TRBJ2-3; tentatively, D is TRBD1 (5 bases). V was pared by 1 base and J by 10 bases, with 12 bases between. In germline, CDR1 is SEHNR, CDR2 FQNEAQ (reference sequence). This CDR3 comprises 13 residues. In DNA form, the CDR3 reads TGTGCCAGCAGCTTAGATCCAGGGTCGCCGCAGTATTTT. Translated: CASSLDPGSPQYF.

The chain links TRBV30 to TRBJ2-6; 9 bases fit TRBD1. CDR3 length: 18 residues. Germline-derived CDR1 and CDR2 are GTSNPN and SVGIG (reference sequence). Trimming cost V 5 bases and J 2 bases; bases outside gene matches: 13. The CDR3 spells CAWARPGDRVAGANVLTF. In DNA, the CDR3 is TGTGCCTGGGCGCGCCCGGGGGACAGGGTCGCTGGGGCCAACGTCCTGACTTTC.

The table lists this clone with a count of one. The CDR3 region is CASSPGGLANEQFF. CDR3 nucleotides: TGTGCCAGCAGCCCCGGGGGACTAGCCAATGAGCAGTTCTTC. This sequence joins TRBV6-4 and TRBJ2-1, with 9 bases that match TRBD2. The CDR3 is 14 amino acids. V shed 6 bases and J 6 bases; nucleotides not matched to a gene: 6. Germline V gene lookup returns CDR1 MRHNA and CDR2 SNTAGT.

This clone appeared once. Here the CDR3 reads CASSEGQAITYEQYF. The CDR3 DNA reads as TGTGCCAGCAGTGAAGGTCAGGCGATAACCTACGAGCAGTACTTC. The V and J genes are TRBV2 and TRBJ2-7, with D uncertain. Germline-derived CDR1 and CDR2 are SNHLY and FYNNEI. The CDR3 loop spans 15 amino acids. Trimming left V 1 base short and J 2 bases short, with 12 bases between.

The chain recombines TRBV5-1 with TRBJ1-1; D remains ambiguous. The CDR3 totals 12 residues. Germline-derived CDR1 and CDR2 are SGHRS and YFSETQ. V shed 0 bases and J shed 5 bases, with 5 bases lying between them. DNA of the CDR3: TGCGCCAGCAGCTTGGATCGGACTGAAGCTTTCTTT. Its protein product is CASSLDRTEAFF.

V is TRBV5-4 and J is TRBJ2-4; possible D gene TRBD2, 6 bases. The V end was cut by 2 bases, the J end by 0 bases, with 12 bases between. Germline V gives CDR1 SGHNT, CDR2 YYREEE (reference sequence). The CDR3 loop spans 16 amino acids. The CDR3 reads CASSFGGELAKNIQYF. For the CDR3, the DNA is TGTGCCAGCAGCTTTGGCGGGGAGCTAGCCAAAAACATTCAGTACTTC.

V is TRBV2 and J is TRBJ2-4; D possibly corresponds to TRBD2 (5 bases). The V gene's germline CDR1 is SNHLY and CDR2 FYNNEI. The CDR3 length is 11 residues. Between the trimmed V and J ends, which lost 7 bases and 5 bases, there was a span of 6 bases. DNA of the CDR3: TGTGCCAGCATGGGAGAAAACATTCAGTACTTC. The encoded protein is CASMGENIQYF.

As DNA, the CDR3 is TGCGCCAGCAGCTTTCGGGGGGGGAGGGAGCAGTACTTC. It yields the protein CASSFRGGREQYF. V is TRBV5-1 and J is TRBJ2-7; the match to TRBD2 covers 8 bases. V lost 2 bases and J lost 7; bases outside the gene matches: 5. The CDR3 runs to 13 residues. Per germline, CDR1 SGHRS and CDR2 YFSETQ.

The gene calls are TRBV6-6 and TRBJ1-2; possible D gene TRBD1, 6 bases. Germline CDR1 and CDR2: MNHNY and SVGAGI (reference sequence). V was shortened by 5 bases and J by 6 bases, with 16 bases between the two germline ends. The CDR3 loop spans 14 amino acids. CDR3 in DNA: TGTGCCAGCAGTCCCATCGGGGGGGCTGATGGCTACACCTTC. Translating gives CASSPIGGADGYTF.